What follows are 21 T cell receptor beta chains derived from one specimen sequenced in a study of cytomegalovirus exposure and HLA in healthy donors. Researchers ran the PCR with 60 Vbeta and 13 Jbeta primers. Assay used: immunoSEQ multiplex PCR; TCRdb lists only in-frame clones, some missing. The sample records fewer than 200,000 clones, roughly 80% being singletons. What was sequenced was PBMCs. Receptors originate from a woman in her forties or fifties in good health and CMV-seronegative.

This chain joins TRBV7-9 and TRBJ1-1, with D possibly matching TRBD1 (5 bases). CDR1 and CDR2 (germline): SEHNR, FQNEAQ (reference sequence). This CDR3 has 14 amino acids. Trimming took 3 bases from V and 0 from J, leaving 8 bases between them. CDR3 bases: TGTGCCAGCAGCTTTCCAGGGCTGAACACTGAAGCTTTCTTT. Its translation: CASSFPGLNTEAFF.

The rearrangement joins TRBV13 to TRBJ2-3; 7 nucleotides match TRBD2. Trimming cost V 6 bases and J 7 bases; bases outside gene matches: 7. The CDR3 runs 13 residues. Germline assignment: CDR1 PRHDT and CDR2 FYEKMQ (reference sequence). The CDR3 here is CASRASGGNTQYF. The CDR3 DNA follows: TGTGCCAGCAGAGCTAGCGGTGGGAATACGCAGTATTTT.

The chain has TRBV5-1 and TRBJ2-5; 8 bases are a match to TRBD1. V lost 4 bases to trimming and J lost 4 bases; unmatched junction nucleotides: 6. The CDR3 is made up of 14 amino acids. The V gene's germline CDR1 is SGHRS and CDR2 YFSETQ. CDR3 sequence reads: CASSNQGARETQYF. CDR3 bases: TGCGCCAGCAGCAACCAGGGGGCTCGAGAGACCCAGTACTTC.

The chain combines TRBV5-1 with TRBJ2-7; unclear D gene. The V end lost 4 bases, the J end lost 4 bases, and 12 bases lay between the germline ends. The CDR3 is 13 residues long. CDR1 SGHRS and CDR2 YFSETQ come from the germline V gene. CDR3 loop: CASSQDLWYEQYF. DNA for the CDR3: TGCGCCAGCAGCCAAGACTTATGGTACGAGCAGTACTTC.

This clone has only one observation. The gene calls are TRBV28 and TRBJ2-7; 7 positions agree with TRBD1. The germline gives CDR1 MDHEN, CDR2 SYDVKM. V shed 7 bases and J 3 bases; nucleotides not matched to a gene: 9. There are 14 residues in the CDR3. The CDR3 nucleotides are TGTGCCAGCACCAAGACAGGGTCGTTCTACGAGCAGTACTTC. This gives the protein CASTKTGSFYEQYF.

The chain has TRBV11-2 and TRBJ2-7; the D gene is possibly TRBD1 (8 bases). This CDR3 is built from 14 residues. Germline values: CDR1 SGHAT, CDR2 FQNNGV. V shed 7 bases and J shed 6 bases, with 19 bases lying between them. The CDR3, as DNA: TGTGCCAGCACCCGGACAGGGAGGGATCTCGAGCAGTACTTC. Translated: CASTRTGRDLEQYF.

The J gene is TRBJ1-1, the V gene TRBV2; 8 bases match TRBD1. CDR3 length equals 14 residues. In germline, CDR1 is SNHLY, CDR2 FYNNEI. J gave up 5 bases and V 6 bases, and 8 bases lay outside the gene matches. The CDR3 loop is CASSTTQGATEAFF. The CDR3 DNA is TGTGCCAGCAGCACTACCCAGGGGGCTACTGAAGCTTTCTTT.

The chain uses TRBV5-6 and TRBJ2-7; 7 bases fit TRBD2. Germline V gene sequence: CDR1 SGHDT, CDR2 YYEEEE. The CDR3 sequence is 13 residues long. Germline trimming cut 3 bases from V and 11 bases from J; bases unmatched to any gene: 11. CDR3 in amino acids: CASSSWGVGGKYF. The CDR3 nucleotides read TGTGCCAGCAGCTCGTGGGGGGTGGGAGGGAAGTACTTC.

This chain joins TRBV9 and TRBJ2-2, with a weak D call TRBD1 (7 bases). V shed 2 bases and J shed 1 base, with 12 bases lying between them. The CDR3 sequence is 16 residues long. The germline CDR1 and CDR2 sequences are SGDLS and YYNGEE. The DNA for the CDR3 is TGTGCCAGCAGCGTGAGGGGGGACAGGAACACCGGGGAGCTGTTTTTT. Translated, it gives CASSVRGDRNTGELFF.

This clone showed up just a few times. The J gene is TRBJ2-7, the V gene TRBV11-2; 7 nucleotides agree with TRBD2. There are 16 residues in the CDR3. Trimming at V came to 0 bases and at J to 7 bases, leaving 12 bases not matched to a gene. Germline V CDR1 and CDR2: SGHAT, FQNNGV. This CDR3 is CASSLEWGGAGSEQYF. In nucleotides, the CDR3 is TGTGCCAGCAGCTTAGAATGGGGAGGGGCAGGGTCGGAGCAGTACTTC.

V usage is TRBV2 and J usage is TRBJ2-5; tentative D call: TRBD1 (6 bases). The germline V gene has CDR1 SNHLY and CDR2 FYNNEI. The CDR3 is made up of 14 amino acids. Deletions cut 3 bases from V and 1 base from J, with 9 bases between. This CDR3 is CASSDRTAQETQYF. The CDR3 nucleotides are TGTGCCAGCAGTGATCGGACAGCCCAAGAGACCCAGTACTTC.

The rearrangement joins TRBV6-1 to TRBJ1-6; D may be TRBD1 (6 bases). Between the trimmed V and J ends, which lost 6 bases and 7 bases, there was a span of 10 bases. Germline lookup yields CDR1 MNHNS and CDR2 SASEGT. There are 13 residues in the CDR3. CDR3 sequence: CASRTGLNSPLHF. The DNA for the CDR3 is TGTGCCAGCAGAACAGGGTTGAATTCACCCCTCCACTTT.

This chain connects TRBV4-1 to TRBJ2-1, with D tentatively TRBD2 (5 bases). V was cut by 6 bases and J by 9 bases, with 15 bases left in between. There are 13 residues in the CDR3. CDR1 and CDR2 from the germline V gene are MGHRA and YSYEKL. The CDR3 is CASSLRGFGEQFF. As DNA, the CDR3 is TGCGCCAGCAGTCTACGGGGATTCGGTGAGCAGTTCTTC.

The chain couples TRBV15 to TRBJ1-1; D not resolved. Trimming removed 4 bases from V and 4 bases from J, with 16 bases in between. The V gene's germline CDR1 is LNHNV and CDR2 YYDKDF (reference sequence). This CDR3 has 15 amino acids. CDR3 loop: CATSTYGGRGTEAFF. In nucleotides, the CDR3 is TGTGCCACCAGCACTTATGGAGGGAGAGGCACTGAAGCTTTCTTT.

This clone turned up a few times. This sequence joins TRBV19 and TRBJ1-1; D is possibly TRBD1 (6 bases). Germline CDR1 reads LNHDA; CDR2 reads SQIVND (reference sequence). CDR3 length: 13 amino acids. Between the trimmed V and J ends, which lost 8 bases and 0 bases, there was a span of 10 bases. DNA of the CDR3: TGTGCCAGTCGCGGACAGTTGAACACTGAAGCTTTCTTT. Translating gives CASRGQLNTEAFF.

The rearrangement joins TRBV2 to TRBJ2-7; D is possibly TRBD2 (7 bases). The CDR3 covers 18 residues. V lost 6 bases to trimming and J lost 5 bases, with 29 bases between them. CDR1 and CDR2 from the germline V gene are SNHLY and FYNNEI. The CDR3 DNA follows: TGTGCCAGCAGGGGCGGGGTACAGGGTTGGGGACTATGGCACGAGCAGTACTTC. As protein: CASRGGVQGWGLWHEQYF.

The chain has TRBV5-4 and TRBJ2-2; 7 bases map to TRBD2. The CDR3 is 15 amino acids. From germline, CDR1 is SGHNT and CDR2 YYREEE (reference sequence). V trimming: 4 bases; J trimming: 3 bases; junction bases outside the gene matches: 6. The CDR3 region has the DNA TGTGCCAGCAGCCTCCAAGGGAGGGACACCGGGGAGCTGTTTTTT. As protein: CASSLQGRDTGELFF.

The sample holds one count of this clone. This chain uses TRBV18 with TRBJ1-3; 7 bases agree with TRBD1. Losses at the gene ends were 8 bases for V and 3 bases for J; bases not matched to a gene: 10. This CDR3 has 15 amino acids. Germline values: CDR1 KGHSH, CDR2 LQKENI. The CDR3 DNA sequence: TGTGCCAGCGCTGACAGGGTTGGTAGTGGAAACACCATATATTTT. Translation: CASADRVGSGNTIYF.

This clone was detected once. The V and J genes are TRBV7-3 and TRBJ2-5; 9 nucleotides agree with TRBD2. This CDR3 is 15 amino acids long. Germline V CDR1 and CDR2: SGHTA, FQGTGA. The V segment lost 4 bases and the J segment 5 bases; nucleotides outside the gene matches: 8. CDR3 loop: CASSSRGGREETQYF. The CDR3 bases are TGTGCCAGCAGCTCGCGGGGGGGGCGTGAGGAGACCCAGTACTTC.

The chain links TRBV29-1 to TRBJ2-7; D is perhaps TRBD1 (5 bases). From germline, CDR1 is SQVTM and CDR2 ANQGSEA. This CDR3 has 13 amino acids. Deletions cut 6 bases from V and 3 bases from J, with 15 bases between. DNA of the CDR3: TGCAGCGTCGTAGGGGCAGGGAACTACGAGCAGTACTTC. It is translated as CSVVGAGNYEQYF.

The J gene is TRBJ1-2, the V gene TRBV18; D might be TRBD1 (6 bases). V lost 5 bases and J lost 4, with 14 bases in between. This CDR3 is 14 amino acids long. Per germline, CDR1 KGHSH and CDR2 LQKENI. CDR3 loop: CASSSPGQIYGYTF. The CDR3 region has the DNA TGTGCCAGCTCATCTCCGGGACAAATCTATGGCTACACCTTC.